This T cell receptor beta chain was sequenced for a study of blood T cell repertoires in COVID-19. The ends were cut back, 6 bases at V and 6 bases at J, with 15 bases in the middle. The germline V gene has CDR1 MDHEN and CDR2 SYDVKM. The CDR3 covers 13 residues. Cohort placement rested on clinical history that participants reported themselves. This clone was seen only once. Sequenced by immunoSEQ multiplex PCR; TCRdb stores in-frame clones only, minus some. The top ten hold over 3.5% of the sample, which has a few hundred thousand clones, about 90% seen once. The rearrangement links TRBV28 to TRBJ2-7; D is ambiguous. The TCR originated in a woman aged 18-29 years with acute COVID-19. The sample comprised PBMCs or T cells enriched from blood (not recorded which). The CDR3 bases are TGTGCCAGCAGCCACCCCCGTTGGGCCGAGCAGTACTTC. It is translated as CASSHPRWAEQYF.